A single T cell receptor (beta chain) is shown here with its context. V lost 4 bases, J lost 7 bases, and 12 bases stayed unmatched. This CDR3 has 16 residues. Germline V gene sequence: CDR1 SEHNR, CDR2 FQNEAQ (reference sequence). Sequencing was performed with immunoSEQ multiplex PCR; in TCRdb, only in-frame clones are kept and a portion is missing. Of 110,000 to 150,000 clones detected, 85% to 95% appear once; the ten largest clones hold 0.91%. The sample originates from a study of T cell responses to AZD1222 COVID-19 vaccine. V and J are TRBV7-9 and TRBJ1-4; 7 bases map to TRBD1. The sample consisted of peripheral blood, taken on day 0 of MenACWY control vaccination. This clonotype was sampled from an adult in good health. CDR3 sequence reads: CASSSGRQGGGEKLFF. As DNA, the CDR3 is TGTGCCAGCAGCTCCGGTAGACAGGGAGGAGGTGAAAAACTGTTTTTT. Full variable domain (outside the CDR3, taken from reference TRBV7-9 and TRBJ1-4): DTGVSQNPRHKITKRGQNVTFRCDPISEHNRLYWYRQTLGQGPEFLTYFQNEAQLEKSRLLSDRFSAERPKGSFSTLEIQRTEQGDSAMYLCASSSGRQGGGEKLFFGSGTQLSVL.